These 12 T cell receptor beta chains were sequenced from one sample in a study of tumor-infiltrating lymphocytes in primary liver carcinoma. Starting material for RNA and DNA co-extraction consisted of about 20-33 mg of unsorted bulk tissue. Starting material of about 480 ng total RNA yielded TCR beta cDNA via a constant-region primer. Three nested multiplex PCR rounds of slightly modified ARM-PCR generated TCR beta libraries. A C-beta reverse primer and TRBV1-TRBV30 forward primers served in each of the first two PCR rounds, at approximately 10 cycles apiece. TCRdb independently ran MiXCR on the multiplex PCR reads; one entry per CDR3 protein. The table has approximately 120,000 distinct CDR3 sequences, 60% to 75% seen once. Specimen: liver tumor tissue from sampling region 3. Subset reported: tumor region T3, left-lateral pole. These receptors all stem from a woman aged 55 to 70 with primary liver carcinoma and hepatitis B virus infection.

Worth noting for this clonotype: A junction end diverges from the germline sequence, so it may reflect a read error. The V gene is TRBV11-2, the J gene TRBJ2-4; D is possibly TRBD2 (5 bases). The CDR3 is made up of 13 amino acids. CDR1 SGHAT and CDR2 FQNNGV come from the germline V gene. CDR3 sequence (DNA): TGTGTCAGCAGCCAGGACTCAATAAACATTCAGTACTTC. Protein product: CVSSQDSINIQYF.

Note on this clonotype: Its ends do not fully match the called genes, so a read error is possible. The chain employs TRBV6-5 and TRBJ1-2, with 8 bases that match TRBD1. Looked up from germline, CDR1 is MNHEY and CDR2 is SVGAGI. The CDR3 spans 13 residues. The CDR3 region is CVSRPGQGYGYTF. CDR3 DNA sequence: TGTGTCAGCAGACCCGGACAGGGCTATGGCTACACCTTC.

For this clonotype: A much larger clone differs from this one at a single base, so this may be a read error. The chain combines TRBV5-6 with TRBJ1-5, with D tentatively TRBD1 (6 bases). Trimming pared 1 base from V and 8 bases from J, leaving 16 bases between. Germline CDR1 is SGHDT and CDR2 is YYEEEE. This CDR3 has 15 residues. The CDR3 reads CASSLRTTRGEPQHF. The CDR3 region has the DNA TGTGCCAGCAGCTTGAGGACAACTAGGGGGGAGCCCCAGCATTTT. Drawing the rest from reference TRBV5-6 and TRBJ1-5, the complete variable domain is DAGVTQSPTHLIKTRGQQVTLRCSPKSGHDTVSWYQQALGQGPQFIFQYYEEEERQRGNFPDRFSGHQFPNYSSELNVNALLLGDSALYLCASSLRTTRGEPQHFGDGTRLSIL.

A remark on this clonotype: A much larger clone differs from this one at a single base, so this may be a read error. V gene TRBV12-3 or TRBV12-4 combines with J gene TRBJ2-1; 9 nucleotides line up with TRBD2. The CDR3 is made up of 14 amino acids. After removal of 2 bases from V and 9 bases from J, the junction contained 5 bases not matched to a gene. Here the CDR3 reads CASSLSGGWGEQFF. The CDR3 coding sequence is TGTGCCAGCAGTTTAAGCGGGGGGTGGGGTGAGCAGTTCTTC.

Remarks on this clonotype: The junction departs from germline at one end; a sequencing error may be responsible. V gene TRBV10-2 combines with J gene TRBJ2-1; D remains unclear. Per the germline V gene, CDR1 is WSHSY and CDR2 is SAAADI. There are 13 residues in the CDR3. The CDR3 protein is CASSDWGNNEQVF. The CDR3 DNA reads as TGCGCCAGCAGTGACTGGGGAAACAATGAGCAGGTCTTC.

This clonotype turned up a few times. The rearrangement links TRBV28 to TRBJ1-2; D is undetermined. CDR1 MDHEN and CDR2 SYDVKM come from the germline V gene. V was shortened by 4 bases and J by 6 bases, with 15 bases between the two germline ends. The CDR3 is 14 amino acids. The CDR3 here is CASSSRWKGDGYTF. CDR3 DNA: TGTGCCAGCAGTTCCCGGTGGAAGGGCGATGGCTACACCTTC.

The rearrangement uses TRBV6-6 and TRBJ1-4; 9 bases are a match to TRBD1. The CDR3 length is 16 residues. Losses at the gene ends were 10 bases for V and 7 bases for J; bases not matched to a gene: 16. The germline V gene encodes CDR1 MNHNY and CDR2 SVGAGI (reference sequence). In nucleotides, the CDR3 is TGTGCCAACAGACAACGGGGTGGGGACAGGGTTGAAAAACTGTTTTTT. This gives the protein CANRQRGGDRVEKLFF.

Details on this clonotype: This may arise from a read error, as a much more abundant clone is one base away. This chain uses TRBV5-6 with TRBJ1-6; perhaps TRBD1 as D (6 bases). Germline lookup yields CDR1 SGHDT and CDR2 YYEEEE. This CDR3 region has 16 residues. CDR3 nucleotides: TGTACCAGCAGCAAGGGGGACATCTCCTATAATTCACCCCTCCACTTT. This codes for CTSSKGDISYNSPLHF.

Comment on this clonotype: A much larger clonotype is one base distant, so this may be a read error. The V call is TRBV14, the J call TRBJ1-4; D gene ambiguous. The CDR3 totals 15 residues. V lost 4 bases to trimming and J lost 3 bases, with 12 bases between them. The germline gives CDR1 SGHDN, CDR2 FVKESK. CDR3 DNA sequence: TGTGCCAGCAGCCCATTACATGGATCTAATGAAAAACTGTTTTTT. It translates to CASSPLHGSNEKLFF.

This clonotype was observed once. A read error is likely, as this CDR3 ends without the conserved phenylalanine or tryptophan. V is TRBV11-3 and J is TRBJ2-1; no clear D. The germline CDR1 and CDR2 sequences are SGHNT and YENEEA. This CDR3 has 14 amino acids. In DNA form, the CDR3 reads TGTGTCAGCAGCTTAGGCCGGAGCACTAATGAGCAGTTCTTA. Its translation is CVSSLGRSTNEQFL.

This clonotype occurred once. The conserved final phenylalanine or tryptophan is absent from the CDR3, which likely points to a read error. The V and J genes are TRBV28 and TRBJ2-3, with D perhaps matching TRBD2 (7 bases). The CDR3 contains 16 residues. V was pared by 5 bases and J by 0 bases, with 15 bases between. Per germline, CDR1 MDHEN and CDR2 SYDVKM. The CDR3 DNA is TGTGCCAGCAGTCCATATGGGGGGGCCAGCACAGATACGCAGTATTTA. Residues: CASSPYGGASTDTQYL.

The chain has TRBV21-1 and TRBJ2-7; TRBD2 is the table's D call, not checked against the DNA. TRBV21-1 is marked as a pseudogene. The CDR3 length is 19 residues. CDR3 protein: CTSSQTCIPTSGISYEQYF. The CDR3 DNA sequence: TGTACCAGCAGCCAAACTTGTATACCGACTAGCGGGATTAGCTACGAGCAGTACTTC.